One T cell receptor (beta chain) is described in this entry. As processed by the authors: Nucleated cell counts were estimated from reference gene primer amplification. TCRdb's table, derived via immunoSEQ multiplex PCR, lists solely in-frame clones and lacks some. From that table come the V and J calls and clone size; the DNA was used to work out D and trimming. The sample records tens of thousands of clones, roughly four fifths being singletons. These data are taken from a study of blood T cell repertoires in COVID-19. The overall study: Acute and convalescent COVID-19 samples came from the United States, Italy and Spain. The cDNA or gDNA used as material had been derived from T cells, B-cell-depleted T cells, or PBMCs.

The CDR3 sequence is 15 residues long. CDR1 and CDR2 (germline): SGHRS, YFSETQ. The junction had 9 bases not matched to a gene; V was cut back by 4 bases and J by 5 bases. The sequence was obtained from a woman in her sixties with acute or convalescent COVID-19. Sequenced material: peripheral blood. The V call is TRBV5-1, the J call TRBJ2-7; 10 bases match TRBD1. The CDR3 spells CASSTPTGGLNEQYF. CDR3 nucleotide sequence: TGCGCCAGCAGCACACCGACAGGGGGCTTGAACGAGCAGTACTTC.